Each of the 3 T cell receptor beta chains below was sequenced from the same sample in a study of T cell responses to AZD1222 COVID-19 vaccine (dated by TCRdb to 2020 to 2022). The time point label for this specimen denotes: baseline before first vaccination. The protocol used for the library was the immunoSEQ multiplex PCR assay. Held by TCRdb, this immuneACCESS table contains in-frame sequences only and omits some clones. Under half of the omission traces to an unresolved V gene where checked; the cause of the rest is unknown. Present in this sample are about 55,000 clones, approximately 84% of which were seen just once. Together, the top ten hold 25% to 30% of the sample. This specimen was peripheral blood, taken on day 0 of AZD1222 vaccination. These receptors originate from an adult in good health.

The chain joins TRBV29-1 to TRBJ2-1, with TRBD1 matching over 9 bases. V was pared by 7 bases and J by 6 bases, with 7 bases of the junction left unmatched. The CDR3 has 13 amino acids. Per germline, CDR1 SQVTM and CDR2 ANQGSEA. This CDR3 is CSASRDRVNEQFF. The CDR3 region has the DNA TGCAGCGCCTCCCGGGACAGGGTCAATGAGCAGTTCTTC.

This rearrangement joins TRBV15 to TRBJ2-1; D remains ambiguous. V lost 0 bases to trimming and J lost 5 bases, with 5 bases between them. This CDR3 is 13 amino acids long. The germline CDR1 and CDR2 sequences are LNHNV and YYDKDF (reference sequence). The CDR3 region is CATSRDKNNEQFF. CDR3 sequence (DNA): TGTGCCACCAGCAGAGATAAAAACAATGAGCAGTTCTTC. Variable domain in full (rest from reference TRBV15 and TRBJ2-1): DAMVIQNPRYQVTQFGKPVTLSCSQTLNHNVMYWYQQKSSQAPKLLFHYYDKDFNNEADTPDNFQSRRPNTSFCFLDIRSPGLGDTAMYLCATSRDKNNEQFFGPGTRLTVL.

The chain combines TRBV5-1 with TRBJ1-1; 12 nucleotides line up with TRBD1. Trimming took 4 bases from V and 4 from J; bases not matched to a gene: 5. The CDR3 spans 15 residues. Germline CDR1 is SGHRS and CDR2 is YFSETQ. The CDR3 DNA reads TGCGCCAGCAGCGGGACAGGGGGCGCGGGCACTGAAGCTTTCTTT. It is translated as CASSGTGGAGTEAFF.